Listed here is a single T cell receptor beta chain. The identical CDR3 is also encoded by other nucleotide sequences in the sample. Germline values: CDR1 LNHDA, CDR2 SQIVND (reference sequence). The CDR3 extends over 14 amino acids. V lost 3 bases, J lost 3 bases, and 9 bases lay in between. The sample originates from a study of cytomegalovirus exposure and HLA in healthy donors. With 60 Vbeta and 13 Jbeta primers, the PCR was carried out. Profiled with immunoSEQ multiplex PCR; TCRdb holds only in-frame clones, not every one. The table shows over 150,000 clones, with more than 65% occurring only once. V gene TRBV19 combines with J gene TRBJ1-5, with TRBD1 as a possible D gene (6 bases). Sequenced sample: PBMCs. This clonotype originated in a woman aged 50 to 65 in good health and CMV-seronegative. The chain's CDR3 is CASSITGSNQPQHF. The CDR3 DNA follows: TGTGCCAGTAGTATTACAGGGTCCAATCAGCCCCAGCATTTT.